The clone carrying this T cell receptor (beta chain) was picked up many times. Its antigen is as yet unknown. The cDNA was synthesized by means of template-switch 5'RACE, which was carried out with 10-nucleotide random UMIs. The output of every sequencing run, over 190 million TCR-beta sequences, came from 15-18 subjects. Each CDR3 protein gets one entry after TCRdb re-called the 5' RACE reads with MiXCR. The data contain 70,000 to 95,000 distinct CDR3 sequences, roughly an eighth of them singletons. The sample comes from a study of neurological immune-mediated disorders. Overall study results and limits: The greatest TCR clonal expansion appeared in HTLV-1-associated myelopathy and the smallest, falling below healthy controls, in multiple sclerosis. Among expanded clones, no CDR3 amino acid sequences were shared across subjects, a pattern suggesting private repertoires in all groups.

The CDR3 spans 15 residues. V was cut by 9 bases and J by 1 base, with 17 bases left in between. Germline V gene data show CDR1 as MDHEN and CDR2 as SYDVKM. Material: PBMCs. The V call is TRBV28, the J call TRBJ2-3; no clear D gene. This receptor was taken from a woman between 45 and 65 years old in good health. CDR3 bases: TGTGCCAGTAGCTCGAGTGGTCTACGCACAGATACGCAGTATTTT. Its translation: CASSSSGLRTDTQYF. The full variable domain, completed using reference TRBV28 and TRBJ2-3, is DVKVTQSSRYLVKRTGEKVFLECVQDMDHENMFWYRQDPGLGLRLIYFSYDVKMKEKGDIPEGYSVSREKKERFSLILESASTNQTSMYLCASSSSGLRTDTQYFGPGTRLTVL.